The source of this T cell receptor beta chain is a study of shared clonotypes between healthy human individuals. Study-wide background: Three plates were used per donor for CD4 naive, three for CD4 memory, two for CD8 naive and one for CD8 memory. Findings of the study overall: It was the non-shared clonotypes that had lower generation probabilities than clonotypes shared by all four donors.

Authors' processing steps: Filtering differed for immunoSEQ, which gave only junction sequences without quality scores. The data were produced by immunoSEQ multiplex PCR, yet TCRdb's version contains in-frame clones alone and is incomplete. V and J calls and clone size follow that table, whereas D and trimming were derived from the DNA. Among about 2.4 million clones, 80% to 95% were seen once, and the ten largest hold 0.36%. The CDR3 is 22 residues long. The junction had 17 bases not matched to a gene; V was cut back by 0 bases and J by 0 bases. This clone has a single count. As yet, its antigen is unknown.

The sequence was obtained from a man younger than 35 in good health. Some clones in this sample may be carry-over from other donors' samples. The genes are TRBV23-1 and TRBJ2-1; 10 bases agree with TRBD2. TRBV23-1 is sorted into the ORF group, with uncertain function. The specimen was naive CD4+ T cells from PBMCs. Subset of the sample: CD45RA+ positively selected. This chain's CDR3 is CASSQSLKREGRGSVSYNEQFF. The CDR3 coding sequence is TGCGCCAGCAGTCAATCTCTTAAGCGGGAGGGCCGGGGGTCCGTCTCCTACAATGAGCAGTTCTTC.